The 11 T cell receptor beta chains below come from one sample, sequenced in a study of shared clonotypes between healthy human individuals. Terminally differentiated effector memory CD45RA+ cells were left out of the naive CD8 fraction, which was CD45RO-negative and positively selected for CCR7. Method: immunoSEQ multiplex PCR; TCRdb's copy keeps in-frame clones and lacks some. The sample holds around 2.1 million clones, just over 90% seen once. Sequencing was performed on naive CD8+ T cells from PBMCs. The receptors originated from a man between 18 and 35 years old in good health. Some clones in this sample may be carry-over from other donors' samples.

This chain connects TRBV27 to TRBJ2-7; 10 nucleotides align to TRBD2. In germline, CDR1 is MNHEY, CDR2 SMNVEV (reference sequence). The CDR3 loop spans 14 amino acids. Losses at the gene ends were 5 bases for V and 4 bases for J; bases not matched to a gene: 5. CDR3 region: CASSQGLARYEQYF. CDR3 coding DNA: TGTGCCAGCAGTCAGGGACTAGCGCGTTACGAGCAGTACTTC.

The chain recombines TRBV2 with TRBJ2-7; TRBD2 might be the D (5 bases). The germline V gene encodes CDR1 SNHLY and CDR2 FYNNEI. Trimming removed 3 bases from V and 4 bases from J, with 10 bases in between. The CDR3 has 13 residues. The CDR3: CASSDGGEYEQYF. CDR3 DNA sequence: TGTGCCAGCAGTGACGGAGGCGAATACGAGCAGTACTTC.

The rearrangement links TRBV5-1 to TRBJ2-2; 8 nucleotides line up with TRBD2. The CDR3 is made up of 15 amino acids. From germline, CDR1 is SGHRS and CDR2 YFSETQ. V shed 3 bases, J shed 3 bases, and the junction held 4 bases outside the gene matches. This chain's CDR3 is CASSSGLEHTGELFF. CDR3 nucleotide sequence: TGCGCCAGCAGCTCGGGACTAGAACACACCGGGGAGCTGTTTTTT.

CDR3 sequence: CASSLLQGSGGYTF. The CDR3 nucleotides are TGTGCCAGCAGTTTATTGCAGGGTTCGGGTGGCTACACCTTC. The chain joins TRBV28 to TRBJ1-2, with D perhaps matching TRBD1 (5 bases). Germline CDR1 reads MDHEN; CDR2 reads SYDVKM. The V end lost 1 base, the J end lost 7 bases, and 13 bases lay between the germline ends. The CDR3 consists of 14 residues.

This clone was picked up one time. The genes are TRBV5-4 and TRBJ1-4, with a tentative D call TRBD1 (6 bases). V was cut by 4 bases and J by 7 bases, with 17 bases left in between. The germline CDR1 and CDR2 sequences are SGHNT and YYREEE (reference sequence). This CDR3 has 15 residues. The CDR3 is CASSRTTGLGEKLFF. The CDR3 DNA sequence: TGTGCCAGCAGCCGAACAACAGGGCTGGGTGAAAAACTGTTTTTT. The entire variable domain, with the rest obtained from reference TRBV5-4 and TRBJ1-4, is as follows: ETGVTQSPTHLIKTRGQQVTLRCSSQSGHNTVSWYQQALGQGPQFIFQYYREEENGRGNFPPRFSGLQFPNYSSELNVNALELDDSALYLCASSRTTGLGEKLFFGSGTQLSVL.

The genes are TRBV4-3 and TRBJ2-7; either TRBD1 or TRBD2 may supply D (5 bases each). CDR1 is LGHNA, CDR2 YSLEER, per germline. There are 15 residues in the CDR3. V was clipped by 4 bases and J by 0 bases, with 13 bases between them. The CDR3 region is CASSRLTGPSYEQYF. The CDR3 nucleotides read TGCGCCAGCAGCCGCCTTACGGGGCCCTCCTACGAGCAGTACTTC.

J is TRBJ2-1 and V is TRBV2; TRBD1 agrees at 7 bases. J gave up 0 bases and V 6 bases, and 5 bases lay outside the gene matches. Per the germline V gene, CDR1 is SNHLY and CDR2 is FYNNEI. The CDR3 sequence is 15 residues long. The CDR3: CASRPTGSSYNEQFF. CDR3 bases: TGTGCCAGCAGGCCGACAGGGAGCTCCTACAATGAGCAGTTCTTC.

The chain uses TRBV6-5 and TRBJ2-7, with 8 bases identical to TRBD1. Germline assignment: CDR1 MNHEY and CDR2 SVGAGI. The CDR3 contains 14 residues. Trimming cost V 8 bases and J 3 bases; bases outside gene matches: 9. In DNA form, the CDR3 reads TGTGCCAGCCGCCCAGGGACAGGCGGCTACGAGCAGTACTTC. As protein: CASRPGTGGYEQYF.

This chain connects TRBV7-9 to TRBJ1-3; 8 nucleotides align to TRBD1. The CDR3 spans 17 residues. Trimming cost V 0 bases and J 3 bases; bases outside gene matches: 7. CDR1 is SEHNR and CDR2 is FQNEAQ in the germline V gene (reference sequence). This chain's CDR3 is CASSLAPRGLVGNTIYF. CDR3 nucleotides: TGTGCCAGCAGCTTAGCCCCCAGGGGGCTAGTTGGAAACACCATATATTTT. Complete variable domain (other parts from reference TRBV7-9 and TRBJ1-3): DTGVSQNPRHKITKRGQNVTFRCDPISEHNRLYWYRQTLGQGPEFLTYFQNEAQLEKSRLLSDRFSAERPKGSFSTLEIQRTEQGDSAMYLCASSLAPRGLVGNTIYFGEGSWLTVV.

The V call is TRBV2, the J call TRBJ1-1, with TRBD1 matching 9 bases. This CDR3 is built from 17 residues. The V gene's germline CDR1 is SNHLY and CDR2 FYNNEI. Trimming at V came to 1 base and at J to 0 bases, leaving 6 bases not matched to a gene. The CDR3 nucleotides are TGTGCCAGCAGTGAAGAGGGACAGGGTATAGTGAACACTGAAGCTTTCTTT. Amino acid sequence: CASSEEGQGIVNTEAFF. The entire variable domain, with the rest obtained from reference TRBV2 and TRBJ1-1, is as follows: EPEVTQTPSHQVTQMGQEVILRCVPISNHLYFYWYRQILGQKVEFLVSFYNNEISEKSEIFDDQFSVERPDGSNFTLKIRSTKLEDSAMYFCASSEEGQGIVNTEAFFGQGTRLTVV.

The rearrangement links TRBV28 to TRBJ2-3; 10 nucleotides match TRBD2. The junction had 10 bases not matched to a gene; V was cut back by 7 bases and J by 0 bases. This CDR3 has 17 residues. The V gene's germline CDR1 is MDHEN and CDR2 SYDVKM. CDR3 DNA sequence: TGTGCCAGCACCCTGGCTGGGACTAGCGTTAGCACAGATACGCAGTATTTT. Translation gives CASTLAGTSVSTDTQYF.